Listed here are 20 T cell receptor beta chains from one sample, sequenced in a study of shared clonotypes between healthy human individuals. Naive CD8 cells, CD45RO-negative and positively selected for CCR7, excluded terminally differentiated effector memory CD45RA+ cells. Clones were read by immunoSEQ multiplex PCR, and TCRdb kept only the in-frame ones, dropping some. Seen here are about 2 million clones, roughly 94% observed once, and the top ten hold 0.85% to 1.3%. Sequencing was carried out using naive CD8+ T cells sorted from blood. Receptor source: a man between 18 and 35 years old in good health.

Details on this clone: The same CDR3 arises from other DNA sequences in this sample as well. The chain has TRBV27 and TRBJ2-7; D gene unclear. V lost 5 bases and J lost 0, with 8 bases in between. CDR1 MNHEY and CDR2 SMNVEV come from the germline V gene (reference sequence). The CDR3 spans 13 residues. The CDR3 nucleotides are TGTGCCAGCAGTGACCGTTACTCCTACGAGCAGTACTTC. It yields the protein CASSDRYSYEQYF.

This chain links TRBV7-9 with TRBJ2-3; 12 bases agree with TRBD2. The CDR3 loop spans 17 amino acids. The germline V gene has CDR1 SEHNR and CDR2 FQNEAQ (reference sequence). V shed 1 base and J 1 base; nucleotides not matched to a gene: 3. The CDR3 DNA is TGTGCCAGCAGCTTAGTACTAGCGGGAGGAGGCACAGATACGCAGTATTTT. Protein: CASSLVLAGGGTDTQYF.

This clone appeared a single time. The J gene is TRBJ1-5, the V gene TRBV5-6; no firm D call. The CDR3 loop spans 15 amino acids. Trimming cost V 1 base and J 0 bases, with 8 bases left between them. CDR1 is SGHDT and CDR2 is YYEEEE in the germline V gene. CDR3 coding DNA: TGTGCCAGCAGCTTGTTAGCTTATAGCAATCAGCCCCAGCATTTT. This sequence encodes CASSLLAYSNQPQHF.

V and J are TRBV30 and TRBJ2-1; the D gene is possibly TRBD1 (5 bases). With 0 bases removed from V and 8 bases from J, the gap between germline ends came to 11 bases. This CDR3 contains 13 residues. CDR1 is GTSNPN, CDR2 SVGIG, per germline (reference sequence). The CDR3 loop reads CAWSVGQGDEQFF. The CDR3 region has the DNA TGTGCCTGGAGTGTCGGGCAGGGTGATGAGCAGTTCTTC. Looking up the rest from reference TRBV30 and TRBJ2-1 gives the full variable domain: SQTIHQWPATLVQPVGSPLSLECTVEGTSNPNLYWYRQAAGRGLQLLFYSVGIGQISSEVPQNLSASRPQDRQFILSSKKLLLSDSGFYLCAWSVGQGDEQFFGPGTRLTVL.

This clone appeared a single time. This chain links TRBV11-2 with TRBJ1-5; weak D call: TRBD1 (5 bases). The CDR3 covers 15 residues. The V and J ends lost 5 bases and 0 bases respectively, with 11 bases between them. From germline, CDR1 is SGHAT and CDR2 FQNNGV. CDR3 DNA: TGTGCCAGCAGCCCCGGGACTGTTAGCAATCAGCCCCAGCATTTT. Its translation: CASSPGTVSNQPQHF.

The chain has TRBV27 and TRBJ2-7; D uncertain. CDR3 length equals 13 residues. Trimming took 6 bases from V and 2 from J, leaving 11 bases between them. The germline CDR1 and CDR2 sequences are MNHEY and SMNVEV (reference sequence). This CDR3 reads CASRLAAPYEQYF. The DNA for the CDR3 is TGTGCCAGCAGGTTGGCAGCGCCCTACGAGCAGTACTTC.

V gene TRBV6-5 combines with J gene TRBJ1-1, with D possibly being TRBD1 (6 bases). Germline values: CDR1 MNHEY, CDR2 SVGAGI. The CDR3 is made up of 14 amino acids. V lost 6 bases, J lost 3 bases, and 14 bases lay in between. The CDR3 reads CASRHLGADTEAFF. Written as DNA, the CDR3 is TGTGCCAGCAGGCATTTGGGGGCCGACACTGAAGCTTTCTTT.

The chain employs TRBV6-1 and TRBJ1-2; 9 nucleotides match TRBD1. V dropped 6 bases and J dropped 4; count of bases not matched to a gene: 6. Germline loops: CDR1 MNHNS, CDR2 SASEGT. The CDR3 has 14 residues. CDR3 region: CASRGTGNPYGYTF. The DNA for the CDR3 is TGTGCCAGCAGGGGGACAGGGAATCCCTATGGCTACACCTTC.

The chain carries TRBV4-1 and TRBJ2-1, with TRBD2 matching 7 bases. The CDR3 sequence is 16 residues long. The V and J ends lost 4 bases and 4 bases, in that order; junction bases with no gene match: 10. CDR1 and CDR2 from the germline V gene are MGHRA and YSYEKL. This CDR3 is CASSLTGGTAYNEQFF. The DNA of the CDR3 is TGCGCCAGCAGCCTGACCGGGGGGACTGCGTACAATGAGCAGTTCTTC.

The chain recombines TRBV2 with TRBJ2-7; D perhaps matches TRBD1 (5 bases). The germline gives CDR1 SNHLY, CDR2 FYNNEI. The CDR3 length is 13 residues. V was trimmed by 3 bases and J by 4 bases, leaving 10 bases between them. The CDR3 loop reads CASSDPTEYEQYF. The DNA of the CDR3 is TGTGCCAGCAGTGACCCGACAGAGTACGAGCAGTACTTC.

The rearrangement joins TRBV2 to TRBJ2-3; TRBD1 aligns across 9 bases. J lost 6 bases, V lost 8 bases, and 15 bases had no gene match. CDR3 length equals 16 residues. Germline CDR1 SNHLY, CDR2 FYNNEI. CDR3 in DNA: TGTGCCAGCCCACAAAACGGGACAGGGCGTCCTGATACGCAGTATTTT. Protein sequence: CASPQNGTGRPDTQYF. Supplemented by reference TRBV2 and TRBJ2-3, the full variable domain reads EPEVTQTPSHQVTQMGQEVILRCVPISNHLYFYWYRQILGQKVEFLVSFYNNEISEKSEIFDDQFSVERPDGSNFTLKIRSTKLEDSAMYFCASPQNGTGRPDTQYFGPGTRLTVL.

Details on this clone: Additional DNA sequences in this sample encode the identical CDR3. The chain recombines TRBV6-5 with TRBJ2-7; D uncertain. V dropped 3 bases and J dropped 2 bases, with 8 bases sitting between them. This CDR3 is 13 amino acids long. Germline loops: CDR1 MNHEY, CDR2 SVGAGI. CDR3 sequence: CASSYGPAYEQYF. The CDR3 DNA sequence: TGTGCCAGCAGTTATGGCCCGGCCTACGAGCAGTACTTC.

The chain employs TRBV5-6 and TRBJ2-7; D gene ambiguous. Germline V CDR1 and CDR2: SGHDT, YYEEEE. V lost 3 bases and J 6 bases, leaving 16 bases between the germline ends. The length of the CDR3 is 14 residues. This chain's CDR3 is CASSSWPLTGEQYF. As DNA, the CDR3 is TGTGCCAGCAGCTCCTGGCCACTTACCGGCGAGCAGTACTTC.

Only one count was recorded for this clone. The rearrangement uses TRBV6-1 and TRBJ2-5; the match to TRBD1 covers 8 bases. V trimming: 6 bases; J trimming: 4 bases; junction bases outside the gene matches: 10. CDR3 size: 15 residues. Germline lookup yields CDR1 MNHNS and CDR2 SASEGT. The chain's CDR3 is CASRGRQGLGETQYF. Here the CDR3 DNA reads TGTGCCAGCAGGGGACGACAGGGGCTGGGAGAGACCCAGTACTTC.

The chain joins TRBV7-2 to TRBJ1-1; a weak D match, TRBD1 (6 bases). The V end lost 5 bases, the J end lost 4 bases, and 11 bases lay between the germline ends. This CDR3 spans 13 amino acids. CDR1 and CDR2 from the germline V gene are SGHTA and FQGNSA. This CDR3 reads CASSPGESTEAFF. The DNA for the CDR3 is TGTGCCAGCAGCCCAGGGGAGAGCACTGAAGCTTTCTTT.

The chain links TRBV28 to TRBJ1-5, with a weak D call TRBD1 (6 bases). The germline V gene has CDR1 MDHEN and CDR2 SYDVKM. This CDR3 is 15 amino acids long. Trimming removed 4 bases from V and 5 bases from J, with 15 bases in between. CDR3 loop: CASSYTSRGDQPQHF. The CDR3 nucleotides are TGTGCCAGCAGTTACACCTCCAGGGGCGATCAGCCCCAGCATTTT.

The chain couples TRBV28 to TRBJ1-4; D call uncertain. Trimming took off 7 bases at V and 0 bases at J, with 9 bases between the two ends. CDR3 size: 14 residues. The V gene's germline CDR1 is MDHEN and CDR2 SYDVKM. The CDR3 loop reads CASTLTTTNEKLFF. CDR3 coding DNA: TGTGCCAGCACCCTCACTACAACTAATGAAAAACTGTTTTTT.

Regarding this clone: The sample carries other DNA sequences with the same CDR3. The gene calls are TRBV27 and TRBJ2-2; D remains ambiguous. The CDR3 contains 14 residues. Trimming took 2 bases from V and 2 from J, leaving 6 bases between them. CDR1 and CDR2 from the germline V gene are MNHEY and SMNVEV (reference sequence). The CDR3 DNA reads as TGTGCCAGCAGTTTAGGTACCAACACCGGGGAGCTGTTTTTT. Its translation is CASSLGTNTGELFF.

The chain recombines TRBV11-3 with TRBJ2-4; 15 bases align to TRBD2. The germline V gene has CDR1 SGHNT and CDR2 YENEEA. Unmatched junction bases numbered 5, after V lost 1 base and J lost 1 base. The length of the CDR3 is 19 residues. CDR3 sequence reads: CASSLAEGTSGRAKNIQYF. CDR3 bases: TGTGCCAGCAGCTTAGCGGAAGGGACTAGCGGGAGGGCCAAAAACATTCAGTACTTC.

The genes are TRBV19 and TRBJ1-2; D is perhaps TRBD1 (5 bases). Trimming pared 1 base from V and 6 bases from J, leaving 12 bases between. The CDR3 covers 14 residues. From germline, CDR1 is LNHDA and CDR2 SQIVND (reference sequence). The CDR3 coding sequence is TGTGCCAGTAGTATAGTTCCGGAGGGGAATGGCTACACCTTC. This encodes CASSIVPEGNGYTF.